The T cell receptor (beta chain) described here comes from a study of cytomegalovirus exposure and HLA in healthy donors. The PCR had 60 Vbeta and 13 Jbeta primers. Assay: immunoSEQ multiplex PCR; the TCRdb copy retains only in-frame clones and omits some. This sample has about 160,000 clones, with 78% found just once. The receptor's source is a middle-aged woman in good health and CMV-seropositive. The material sequenced was PBMCs.

The CDR3: CASSGNRGPLTDTQYF. CDR3 coding DNA: TGTGCCAGCTCCGGCAACAGGGGACCCCTCACAGATACGCAGTATTTT. V gene TRBV28 combines with J gene TRBJ2-3; 7 bases match TRBD1. This CDR3 contains 16 residues. The V segment lost 8 bases and the J segment 2 bases; nucleotides outside the gene matches: 13. In germline, CDR1 is MDHEN, CDR2 SYDVKM.